These 27 T cell receptor beta chains were sequenced from one sample in a study of blood T cell repertoires in COVID-19 (TCRdb year 2020). The library was built by means of the immunoSEQ multiplex PCR assay. TCRdb re-hosts the immuneACCESS table, in-frame sequences only. Its copies lack some clones; in the studies checked, an unresolved V gene accounts for under half of them, and the cause for the rest is not known. The sample yields approximately 99,000 clones; approximately 82% were counted once. The ten largest clones add up to about 4% of the sample. Material for sequencing was peripheral blood. These receptors were collected from a woman between 65 and 79 years old with acute or convalescent COVID-19.

This rearrangement joins TRBV19 to TRBJ1-6; D is unresolved. The ends were cut back, 6 bases at V and 11 bases at J, with 20 bases in the middle. There are 15 residues in the CDR3. Germline CDR1 reads LNHDA; CDR2 reads SQIVND (reference sequence). In DNA, the CDR3 is TGTGCCAGTAGCCCCTCAGCCCTAGCATGGGCACCCCTCCACTTT. It codes for CASSPSALAWAPLHF.

Concerning this clone: Other DNA sequences from this sample encode an identical CDR3 as well. The chain uses TRBV30 and TRBJ1-4; possible D gene TRBD1, 6 bases. CDR3 length: 13 residues. Deletions cut 1 base from V and 5 bases from J, with 8 bases between. Germline loops: CDR1 GTSNPN, CDR2 SVGIG (reference sequence). The chain's CDR3 is CAWSGGGNEKLFF. Here the CDR3 DNA reads TGTGCCTGGAGTGGAGGGGGAAATGAAAAACTGTTTTTT.

This clone was seen just once. The chain carries TRBV28 and TRBJ2-7, with D perhaps TRBD1 (5 bases). The CDR3 extends over 14 amino acids. Germline lookup yields CDR1 MDHEN and CDR2 SYDVKM. V was shortened by 3 bases and J by 6 bases, with 15 bases between the two germline ends. CDR3 DNA: TGTGCCAGCAGTTTGGGGCAGGGCTTGGGCGAGCAGTACGTC. Its translation: CASSLGQGLGEQYV.

The chain carries TRBV28 and TRBJ2-1, with 10 bases aligning to TRBD2. V was clipped by 6 bases and J by 7 bases; unmatched bases: 6. The CDR3 length is 14 residues. The V gene's germline CDR1 is MDHEN and CDR2 SYDVKM. Here the CDR3 reads CASSPGLAWNEQFF. The DNA for the CDR3 is TGTGCCAGCAGCCCGGGACTAGCGTGGAATGAGCAGTTCTTC. The whole variable domain, filled in from reference TRBV28 and TRBJ2-1, reads DVKVTQSSRYLVKRTGEKVFLECVQDMDHENMFWYRQDPGLGLRLIYFSYDVKMKEKGDIPEGYSVSREKKERFSLILESASTNQTSMYLCASSPGLAWNEQFFGPGTRLTVL.

J is TRBJ2-3 and V is TRBV4-1, with unresolved D. This CDR3 comprises 17 residues. Germline CDR1 is MGHRA and CDR2 is YSYEKL. V was shortened by 3 bases and J by 5 bases, with 21 bases between the two germline ends. CDR3 sequence reads: CASSHLLLRNFGDTQYF. CDR3 sequence (DNA): TGCGCCAGCAGCCACCTACTACTCCGGAACTTTGGAGATACGCAGTATTTT.

This clone was seen just once. The J gene is TRBJ1-3, the V gene TRBV28, with unresolved D. V lost 7 bases to trimming and J lost 0 bases, with 22 bases between them. The CDR3 loop spans 18 amino acids. Germline V gives CDR1 MDHEN, CDR2 SYDVKM. The CDR3 protein is CASKLRPHDLFSGNTIYF. The CDR3 DNA sequence: TGTGCCAGCAAATTAAGGCCTCACGACTTGTTCTCTGGAAACACCATATATTTT.

The chain links TRBV5-1 to TRBJ2-7; 7 bases line up with TRBD2. The CDR3 runs 14 residues. The germline CDR1 and CDR2 sequences are SGHRS and YFSETQ. After removal of 0 bases from V and 3 bases from J, the junction contained 3 bases not matched to a gene. CDR3 sequence reads: CASSLVGEGYEQYF. CDR3 coding DNA: TGCGCCAGCAGCTTGGTTGGGGAGGGCTACGAGCAGTACTTC.

This clone appeared a few times. The V gene is TRBV28, the J gene TRBJ1-4; D perhaps matches TRBD1 (5 bases). The CDR3 runs 15 residues. With 5 bases removed from V and 0 bases from J, the gap between germline ends came to 10 bases. The germline CDR1 and CDR2 sequences are MDHEN and SYDVKM. Here the CDR3 DNA reads TGTGCCAGCAGTCCTCGGGGGGCAACTAATGAAAAACTGTTTTTT. Translated: CASSPRGATNEKLFF.

The chain joins TRBV7-3 to TRBJ2-1; 12 nucleotides line up with TRBD2. The V gene end was trimmed by 3 bases and the J gene end by 2 bases; junction bases not matched to a gene: 2. Germline-derived CDR1 and CDR2 are SGHTA and FQGTGA. There are 16 residues in the CDR3. The CDR3 region is CASSFGTSGPYNEQFF. CDR3 nucleotide sequence: TGTGCCAGCAGCTTCGGGACTAGCGGGCCCTACAATGAGCAGTTCTTC.

The genes are TRBV4-3 and TRBJ2-3; 9 positions agree with TRBD2. Trimming took 0 bases from V and 6 from J; bases not matched to a gene: 4. Germline CDR1 is LGHNA and CDR2 is YSLEER. The CDR3 runs to 15 residues. CDR3 residues: CASSQERGGRDTQYF. The DNA for the CDR3 is TGCGCCAGCAGCCAAGAGCGGGGGGGCAGGGATACGCAGTATTTT.

The table lists this clone with a few counts. V is TRBV5-1 and J is TRBJ2-2; TRBD2 agrees at 12 bases. This CDR3 is built from 16 residues. V dropped 4 bases and J dropped 7; count of bases not matched to a gene: 8. The germline V gene has CDR1 SGHRS and CDR2 YFSETQ. The CDR3 is CASSPLAGGLGGELFF. The CDR3, as DNA: TGCGCCAGCAGCCCCCTAGCGGGGGGGCTTGGCGGGGAGCTGTTTTTT.

This clone was seen only a few times. J is TRBJ1-1 and V is TRBV15; D may be TRBD1 (5 bases). This CDR3 has 15 residues. Per germline, CDR1 LNHNV and CDR2 YYDKDF (reference sequence). Between the trimmed V and J ends, which lost 0 bases and 3 bases, there was a span of 11 bases. This CDR3 reads CATSRDMRGDTEAFF. Here the CDR3 DNA reads TGTGCCACCAGCAGAGATATGCGGGGGGACACTGAAGCTTTCTTT.

This chain joins TRBV6-6 and TRBJ2-1, with TRBD2 matching over 8 bases. Germline V gives CDR1 MNHNY, CDR2 SVGAGI (reference sequence). The CDR3 extends over 15 amino acids. V was clipped by 2 bases and J by 6 bases; unmatched bases: 6. CDR3 in amino acids: CASSYPASGFNEQFF. CDR3 bases: TGTGCCAGCAGTTACCCGGCTAGCGGGTTCAATGAGCAGTTCTTC.

This chain joins TRBV7-2 and TRBJ2-7; perhaps TRBD1 as D (5 bases). Germline V gene data show CDR1 as SGHTA and CDR2 as FQGNSA. The CDR3 runs to 15 residues. The V end was cut by 5 bases, the J end by 0 bases, with 14 bases between. The CDR3 protein is CASSPDRESSYEQYV. The DNA for the CDR3 is TGTGCCAGCAGCCCCGACAGAGAAAGCTCCTACGAGCAGTACGTC.

The gene calls are TRBV24-1 and TRBJ2-1, with 7 bases fitting TRBD2. From germline, CDR1 is KGHDR and CDR2 SFDVKD. The trim removed 4 bases at V and 6 bases at J, leaving 5 bases unmatched. The CDR3 sequence is 14 residues long. The CDR3 loop is CATSDGLVSNEQFF. The CDR3 DNA follows: TGTGCCACCAGTGACGGACTAGTTTCCAATGAGCAGTTCTTC.

The J gene is TRBJ1-1, the V gene TRBV5-1; D possibly corresponds to TRBD1 (6 bases). The germline V gene encodes CDR1 SGHRS and CDR2 YFSETQ. The CDR3 spans 11 residues. V was cut by 5 bases and J by 8 bases, with 10 bases left in between. The CDR3 sequence is CASRFQGEAFF. CDR3 DNA: TGCGCCAGCAGATTTCAGGGGGAAGCTTTCTTT.

The rearrangement joins TRBV7-6 to TRBJ2-3, with D perhaps TRBD1 (6 bases). The CDR3 consists of 15 residues. The V gene's germline CDR1 is SGHVS and CDR2 FNYEAQ. Trimming pared 4 bases from V and 2 bases from J, leaving 13 bases between. Written as DNA, the CDR3 is TGTGCCAGCAGCTCAGGAGGACAGCCCACAGATACGCAGTATTTT. Its protein is CASSSGGQPTDTQYF.

The genes are TRBV24-1 and TRBJ2-2; 7 bases align to TRBD1. Germline loops: CDR1 KGHDR, CDR2 SFDVKD. The CDR3 is 15 amino acids. V lost 1 base, J lost 6 bases, and 4 bases stayed unmatched. The CDR3 sequence: CATSDFVGGAGELFF. In DNA form, the CDR3 reads TGTGCCACCAGTGATTTCGTAGGGGGCGCCGGGGAGCTGTTTTTT.

V and J are TRBV5-1 and TRBJ1-2; maybe TRBD1 (5 bases). CDR3 length: 15 residues. V dropped 4 bases and J dropped 3 bases, with 16 bases sitting between them. Germline V gene lookup returns CDR1 SGHRS and CDR2 YFSETQ. The chain's CDR3 is CASSLEGLGHYGYTF. In DNA, the CDR3 is TGCGCCAGCAGCCTGGAGGGTCTGGGGCACTATGGCTACACCTTC.

The chain couples TRBV28 to TRBJ1-2, with TRBD1 matching 9 bases. CDR1 and CDR2 (germline): MDHEN, SYDVKM. J was trimmed by 1 base and V by 7 bases; bases with no gene match: 7. The CDR3 extends over 15 amino acids. Here the CDR3 DNA reads TGTGCCAGCACTCTACAGGGGGCGCATAACTATGGCTACACCTTC. Its translation is CASTLQGAHNYGYTF.

The chain carries TRBV4-2 and TRBJ1-5, with D uncertain. This CDR3 has 13 amino acids. V lost 4 bases and J lost 2, with 6 bases in between. The germline V gene has CDR1 LGHNA and CDR2 YNFKEQ. DNA for the CDR3: TGTGCCAGCAGCCCACAGCGCAATCAGCCCCAGCATTTT. Its protein is CASSPQRNQPQHF.

The gene calls are TRBV21-1 and TRBJ1-1; the D call in the table, TRBD1, was not verified against the DNA. TRBV21-1 is annotated as a pseudogene. This CDR3 spans 15 amino acids. The CDR3 loop is CASSQRNEDSTEAFF. CDR3 bases: TGTGCCAGCAGCCAAAGGAATGAGGACAGCACTGAAGCTTTCTTT.

This clone was observed a handful of times. This chain uses TRBV19 with TRBJ2-1; 10 bases are a match to TRBD1. CDR3 size: 15 residues. V shed 5 bases, J shed 15 bases, and the junction held 16 bases outside the gene matches. Per germline, CDR1 LNHDA and CDR2 SQIVND (reference sequence). The CDR3 sequence is CASSSHPSRDRGPFF. The CDR3 DNA follows: TGTGCCAGTAGTTCCCACCCATCCCGGGACAGGGGACCGTTCTTC.

This clone was picked up one time. This chain connects TRBV28 to TRBJ1-6; TRBD1 agrees at 7 bases. Per germline, CDR1 MDHEN and CDR2 SYDVKM. The ends lost 3 bases at V and 9 bases at J; junction bases unmatched: 14. The CDR3 totals 17 residues. CDR3 coding DNA: TGTGCCAGCAGTTTTCTCGGCTCGGCAGGGGGGCGTTCACCCCTCCACTTT. Protein: CASSFLGSAGGRSPLHF.

The V gene is TRBV9, the J gene TRBJ2-5; 10 nucleotides agree with TRBD2. The CDR3 sequence is 16 residues long. Germline CDR1 SGDLS, CDR2 YYNGEE. V was pared by 0 bases and J by 1 base, with 3 bases of the junction left unmatched. CDR3 loop: CASSVVSGGSQETQYF. The CDR3 DNA is TGTGCCAGCAGCGTAGTTAGCGGGGGGTCCCAAGAGACCCAGTACTTC.

Only one count was recorded for this clone. J is TRBJ1-4 and V is TRBV4-3; 11 positions agree with TRBD1. J gave up 6 bases and V 1 base, and 1 base lay outside the gene matches. CDR1 is LGHNA and CDR2 is YSLEER in the germline V gene. The CDR3 contains 15 residues. In DNA form, the CDR3 reads TGCGCCAGCAGCCAAGGGGGACAGGGGGATGAAAAACTGTTTTTT. This encodes CASSQGGQGDEKLFF.

This clone came up a few times. Other DNA sequences within the sample encode an identical CDR3. The chain is built from TRBV27 and TRBJ2-7; 16 nucleotides agree with TRBD2. J gave up 6 bases and V 6 bases, and 2 bases lay outside the gene matches. Germline-derived CDR1 and CDR2 are MNHEY and SMNVEV (reference sequence). The CDR3 spans 14 residues. CDR3 in amino acids: CASRGLAGGPEQYF. The DNA of the CDR3 is TGTGCCAGCAGGGGACTAGCGGGAGGGCCCGAGCAGTACTTC.